This T cell receptor beta chain is drawn from a study of Graves' ophthalmopathy and Graves' hyperthyroidism. The V gene's germline CDR1 is KGHDR and CDR2 SFDVKD. Trimming cost V 1 base and J 3 bases, with 11 bases left between them. CDR3 length equals 15 residues. RNA transcripts served as template for amplifying TCR beta CDR3 sequences. In the first round, RT-PCR was carried out with HTBI primers, and a multiplex PCR formed the second round. TCRdb re-derived calls from the multiplex PCR reads in MiXCR, one entry per CDR3 protein. The sample contains some 350,000 distinct CDR3 sequences, approximately 17% of which appear only once.

The chain employs TRBV24-1 and TRBJ2-5, with a possible D match to TRBD2 (6 bases). This TCR derives from an adult woman with stable Graves' hyperthyroidism. Sequenced material: peripheral blood. This CDR3 reads CATSDFGGEKETQYF. Written as DNA, the CDR3 is TGTGCCACCAGTGATTTTGGAGGGGAAAAAGAGACCCAGTACTTC.